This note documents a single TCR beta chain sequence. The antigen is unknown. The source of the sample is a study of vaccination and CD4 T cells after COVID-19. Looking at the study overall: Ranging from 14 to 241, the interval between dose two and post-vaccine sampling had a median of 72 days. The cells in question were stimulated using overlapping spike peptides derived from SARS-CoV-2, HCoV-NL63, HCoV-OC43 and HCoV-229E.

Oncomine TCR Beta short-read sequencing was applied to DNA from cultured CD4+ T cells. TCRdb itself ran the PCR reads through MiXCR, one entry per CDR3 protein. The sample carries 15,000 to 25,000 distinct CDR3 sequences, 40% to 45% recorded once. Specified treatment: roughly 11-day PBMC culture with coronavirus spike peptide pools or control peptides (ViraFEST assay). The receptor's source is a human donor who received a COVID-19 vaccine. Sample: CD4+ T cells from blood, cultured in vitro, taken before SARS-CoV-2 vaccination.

For the CDR3, the DNA is TGTGCCAGCAGCTTAGTAGCGGGGGGGCCATCAGATACGCAGTATTTT. It is translated as CASSLVAGGPSDTQYF. The rearrangement uses TRBV7-6 and TRBJ2-3; 11 bases fit TRBD2. V lost 1 base, J lost 4 bases, and 4 bases stayed unmatched. The CDR3 is made up of 16 amino acids. Germline V gene lookup returns CDR1 SGHVS and CDR2 FNYEAQ.